This T cell receptor beta chain was captured by sequencing in a study of T-cell memory formation after mild COVID-19. Study results and limitations: The study found contracting CD4+ clones mainly in CM and EM and contracting CD8+ clones in EMRA. There were some responding clones in pre-infection memory, which suggested that cross-reactive memory had joined.

TCRdb used MiXCR to reprocess the 5' RACE reads, holding one entry per CDR3 protein. The profile covers 250,000 to 350,000 distinct CDR3 sequences, with 15% to 20% appearing a single time and 22% taken by the ten largest. Trimming took off 0 bases at V and 8 bases at J, with 14 bases between the two ends. Germline lookup yields CDR1 LNHNV and CDR2 YYDKDF (reference sequence). This CDR3 contains 15 residues. This clonotype was seen more than once but under ten times. Its target is not known. V is TRBV15 and J is TRBJ1-3; D unresolved. The sample comprised PBMCs or a T cell subset sorted from them (not recorded which). The receptor comes from a man aged 18 to 29 who had mild COVID-19 (a few samples of this study predate the infection). Cell type and time point are not known. CDR3 bases: TGTGCCACCAGCAGAGATAACCCTCGGGAAGACACCATATATTTT. Protein product: CATSRDNPREDTIYF. Looking up the rest from reference TRBV15 and TRBJ1-3 gives the full variable domain: DAMVIQNPRYQVTQFGKPVTLSCSQTLNHNVMYWYQQKSSQAPKLLFHYYDKDFNNEADTPDNFQSRRPNTSFCFLDIRSPGLGDTAMYLCATSRDNPREDTIYFGEGSWLTVV.